The source of this TCR beta chain is a study of blood T cell repertoires in COVID-19. Produced via immunoSEQ multiplex PCR; TCRdb's table is partial and in-frame only. Among over 150,000 clones, roughly 78% were seen once, and the ten largest hold under 2%. The germline V gene encodes CDR1 MNHEY and CDR2 SVGAGI. The CDR3 runs 11 residues. Trimming stripped 8 bases from V and 11 bases from J, with 15 bases between. The material sequenced was peripheral blood. V and J are TRBV6-5 and TRBJ1-1; TRBD1 is a possible D gene (6 bases). The source of this sequence is a man older than 75 with acute or convalescent COVID-19. CDR3 residues: CASAGQFGAFF. The CDR3 coding sequence is TGTGCCAGCGCCGGACAGTTCGGCGCTTTCTTT.